This is a list of T cell receptor beta chains from one sample in a study of T-cell memory formation after mild COVID-19. TCRdb itself ran the 5' RACE reads through MiXCR, one entry per CDR3 protein. In the table there are approximately 450,000 distinct CDR3 sequences, about 20% of which are singletons. The sample was PBMCs or a T cell subset sorted from them (not recorded which). Receptor source: an adult woman who had mild COVID-19 (a few samples of this study predate the infection). Cell type and time point are not known. CDR3s include the opening cysteine and the closing phenylalanine or tryptophan. A D gene is named only where the DNA matches it firmly. Rows may omit the clone size; those that give it use once, few, many or a size class.

D: TRBD2; size: few; V: TRBV24-1; length: 20; J: TRBJ2-5; DNA: TGTGCCACCAGTGATTTCGGCACTAGCGGGAGGGCCAGCTACCAAGAGACCCAGTACTTC; CDR3: CATSDFGTSGRASYQETQYF
D: TRBD1; size: .; V: TRBV7-2; length: 15; J: TRBJ2-2; DNA: TGTGCCAGCAGCTTGCGACAGGGTTTCACCGGGGAGCTGTTTTTT; CDR3: CASSLRQGFTGELFF
D: .; size: .; V: TRBV7-8; length: 14; J: TRBJ2-3; DNA: TGTGCCAGCATCGGGCACGTTGTTTCGGATACGCAGTATTTT; CDR3: CASIGHVVSDTQYF
D: .; size: few; V: TRBV7-9; length: 15; J: TRBJ2-7; DNA: TGTGCCAGCAGCCAGTCGAGCGAGAGGCCCTACGAGCAGTACTTC; CDR3: CASSQSSERPYEQYF
D: .; size: .; V: TRBV12-3/TRBV12-4; length: 11; J: TRBJ2-5; DNA: TGTGCCAGCAGGACTGGGGAGGCCCAGTACTTC; CDR3: CASRTGEAQYF
D: .; size: few; V: TRBV12-3/TRBV12-4; length: 13; J: TRBJ1-5; DNA: TGTGCCAGCAGTTTTGCTTGGAATCAGCCCCAGCATTTT; CDR3: CASSFAWNQPQHF
D: TRBD2; size: few; V: TRBV6-5; length: 16; J: TRBJ2-1; DNA: TGTGCCAGCAGTTACCAGGGACTAGCGGGGAAGAATGAGCAGTTCTTC; CDR3: CASSYQGLAGKNEQFF
D: .; size: .; V: TRBV7-6; length: 16; J: TRBJ1-4; DNA: TGTGCCAGCAGCTTTCCTTACTCAGGGGCTAATGAAAAACTGTTTTTT; CDR3: CASSFPYSGANEKLFF
D: TRBD1; size: many; V: TRBV7-2; length: 15; J: TRBJ1-2; DNA: TGTGCCAGCAGCCCCGGGACAGGCCTCGGTTATGGCTACACCTTC; CDR3: CASSPGTGLGYGYTF
D: TRBD2; size: .; V: TRBV5-4; length: 17; J: TRBJ2-5; DNA: TGTGCCAGCAGCTCGGACGGACTAGCGGGCGACCGGGAGACCCAGTACTTC; CDR3: CASSSDGLAGDRETQYF
D: TRBD1; size: few; V: TRBV14; length: 15; J: TRBJ1-2; DNA: TGTGCCAGCAGCCAAGAACAGGGGGCATGGTATGGCTACACCTTC; CDR3: CASSQEQGAWYGYTF
D: TRBD1; size: .; V: TRBV4-1; length: 17; J: TRBJ1-1; DNA: TGCGCCAGCAGCCAAGGCGGGTCGGACAGGGGGAACACTGAAGCTTTCTTT; CDR3: CASSQGGSDRGNTEAFF
D: TRBD2; size: many; V: TRBV7-9; length: 18; J: TRBJ2-3; DNA: TGTGCCAGCAGCTTTATCGGTAGCGGGAGTAACCGCACAGATACGCAGTATTTT; CDR3: CASSFIGSGSNRTDTQYF
D: .; size: few; V: TRBV14; length: 13; J: TRBJ2-7; DNA: TGTGCCAGCAGAATTACAGGGATTTACGAGCAGTACTTC; CDR3: CASRITGIYEQYF
D: .; size: few; V: TRBV5-4; length: 14; J: TRBJ1-2; DNA: TGTGCCAGCAGCCCCGAGACAGCTAACTATGGCTACACCTTC; CDR3: CASSPETANYGYTF
D: TRBD1; size: .; V: TRBV5-1; length: 16; J: TRBJ1-2; DNA: TGCGCCAGCAGCTTAGGGGACAGGAGGCTTAACTATGGCTACACCTTC; CDR3: CASSLGDRRLNYGYTF
D: .; size: .; V: TRBV7-9; length: 15; J: TRBJ2-7; DNA: TGTGCCAGCAGCCAGAACCCACAGACAGCCTACGAGCAGTACTTC; CDR3: CASSQNPQTAYEQYF
D: .; size: few; V: TRBV5-1; length: 13; J: TRBJ2-7; DNA: TGCGCCAGCAGCTCTCGGGACTCGGGCGAGCAGTACTTC; CDR3: CASSSRDSGEQYF
D: TRBD2; size: .; V: TRBV6-5; length: 15; J: TRBJ2-7; DNA: TGTGCCAGCAGCCTTAGCGGGGGCCGCGAGTACGAGCAGTACTTC; CDR3: CASSLSGGREYEQYF
D: .; size: .; V: TRBV7-2; length: 15; J: TRBJ2-1; DNA: TGTGCCAGCAGCTTAGAGGACGCCCCCTACAATGAGCAGTTCTTC; CDR3: CASSLEDAPYNEQFF